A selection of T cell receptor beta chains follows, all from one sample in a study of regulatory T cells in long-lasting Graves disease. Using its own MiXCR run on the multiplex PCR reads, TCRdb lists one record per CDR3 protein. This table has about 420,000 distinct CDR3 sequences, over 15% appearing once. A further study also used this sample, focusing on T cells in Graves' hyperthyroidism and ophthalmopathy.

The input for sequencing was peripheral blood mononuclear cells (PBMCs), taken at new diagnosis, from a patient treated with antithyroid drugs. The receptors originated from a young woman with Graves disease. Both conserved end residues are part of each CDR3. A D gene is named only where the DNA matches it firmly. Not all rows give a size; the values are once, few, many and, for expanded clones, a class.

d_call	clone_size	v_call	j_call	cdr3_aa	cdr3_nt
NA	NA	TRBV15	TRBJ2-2	CATSKEKMGGGELFF	TGTGCCACCAGCAAAGAAAAGATGGGAGGCGGGGAGCTGTTTTTT
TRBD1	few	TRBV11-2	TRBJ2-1	CASSWGTGRNEQFF	TGTGCCAGCAGCTGGGGGACAGGGAGGAATGAGCAGTTCTTC
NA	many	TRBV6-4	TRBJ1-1	CASSYREGTEAFF	TGTGCCAGCAGTTACAGGGAAGGCACTGAAGCTTTCTTT
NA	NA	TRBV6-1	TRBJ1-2	CASKTATSYGYTF	TGTGCCAGCAAGACAGCCACGTCTTATGGCTACACCTTC
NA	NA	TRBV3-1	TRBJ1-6	CASSQGGHLTPYSPLHF	TGTGCCAGCAGCCAAGGAGGACACCTCACGCCTTATTCACCCCTCCACTTT
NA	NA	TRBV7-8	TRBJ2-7	CASAPRGGGRSFEQYF	TGTGCCAGCGCGCCACGCGGGGGCGGGAGAAGTTTCGAGCAGTACTTC
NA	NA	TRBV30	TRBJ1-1	CAWAGGTHTEAFF	TGTGCCTGGGCCGGAGGCACGCACACTGAAGCTTTCTTT
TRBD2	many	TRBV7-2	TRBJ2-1	CASSLAPLAGVNEQFF	TGTGCCAGCAGCTTAGCCCCTTTAGCGGGAGTCAATGAGCAGTTCTTC
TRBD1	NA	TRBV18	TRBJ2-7	CASSPRGQVYEQYF	TGTGCCAGCTCCCCTAGGGGGCAAGTCTACGAGCAGTACTTC
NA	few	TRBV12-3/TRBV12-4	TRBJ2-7	CASSSRGSHLYEQYF	TGTGCCAGCAGTTCCAGGGGCTCTCATCTCTACGAGCAGTACTTC
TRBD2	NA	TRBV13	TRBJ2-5	CASSLASSGRAETQYF	TGTGCCAGCAGCTTGGCGTCTAGCGGGAGGGCCGAGACCCAGTACTTC
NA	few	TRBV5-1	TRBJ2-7	CASSLTRGGVEQYF	TGCGCCAGCAGCTTGACTAGAGGTGGAGTCGAGCAGTACTTC
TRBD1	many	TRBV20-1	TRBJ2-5	CSASGAGGDVRETQYF	TGCAGTGCTAGTGGGGCAGGGGGCGATGTCCGGGAGACCCAGTACTTC
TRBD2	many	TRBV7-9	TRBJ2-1	CASSAGTSGRFPYNEQFF	TGTGCCAGCAGTGCCGGGACTAGCGGGAGGTTTCCTTACAATGAGCAGTTCTTC
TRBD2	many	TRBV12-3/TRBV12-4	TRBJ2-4	CASSLGPGLAAIQYF	TGTGCCAGCAGTTTAGGACCGGGACTAGCAGCCATTCAGTACTTC
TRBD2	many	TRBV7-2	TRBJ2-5	CASSLRLADVQETQYF	TGTGCCAGCAGCTTAAGACTAGCGGACGTCCAAGAGACCCAGTACTTC
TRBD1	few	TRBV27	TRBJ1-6	CASSFGQGGFITLHF	TGTGCCAGCAGTTTTGGACAGGGGGGTTTTATAACCCTCCACTTT
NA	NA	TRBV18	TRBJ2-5	CASSPEAAREQYF	TGTGCCAGCTCACCCGAGGCAGCGAGGGAGCAGTACTTC
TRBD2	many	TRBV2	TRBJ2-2	CASSSEGLAVTGELFF	TGTGCCAGCAGTTCCGAAGGACTAGCGGTCACCGGGGAGCTGTTTTTT
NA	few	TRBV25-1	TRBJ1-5	CASSELIVDQPQHF	TGTGCCAGCAGTGAATTAATAGTTGATCAGCCCCAGCATTTT
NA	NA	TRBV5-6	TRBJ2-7	CASSLSKGTHRYSYEQYF	TGTGCCAGCAGCTTGTCGAAGGGGACGCACCGTTACTCCTACGAGCAGTACTTC